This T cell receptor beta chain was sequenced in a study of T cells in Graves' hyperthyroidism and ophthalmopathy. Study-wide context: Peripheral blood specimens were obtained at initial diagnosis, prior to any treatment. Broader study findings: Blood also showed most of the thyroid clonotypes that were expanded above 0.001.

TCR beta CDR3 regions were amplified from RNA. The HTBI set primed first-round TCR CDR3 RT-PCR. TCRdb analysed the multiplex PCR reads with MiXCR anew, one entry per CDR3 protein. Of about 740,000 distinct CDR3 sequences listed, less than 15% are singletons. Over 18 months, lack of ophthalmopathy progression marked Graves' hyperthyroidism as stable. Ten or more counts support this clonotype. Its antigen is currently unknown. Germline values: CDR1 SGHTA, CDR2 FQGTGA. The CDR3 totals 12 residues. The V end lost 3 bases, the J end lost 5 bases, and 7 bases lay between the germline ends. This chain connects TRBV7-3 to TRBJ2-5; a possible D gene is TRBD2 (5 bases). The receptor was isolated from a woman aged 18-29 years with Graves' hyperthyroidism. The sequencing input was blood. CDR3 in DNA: TGTGCCAGCAGCTTGGGAGCGGAGACCCAGTACTTC. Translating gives CASSLGAETQYF.